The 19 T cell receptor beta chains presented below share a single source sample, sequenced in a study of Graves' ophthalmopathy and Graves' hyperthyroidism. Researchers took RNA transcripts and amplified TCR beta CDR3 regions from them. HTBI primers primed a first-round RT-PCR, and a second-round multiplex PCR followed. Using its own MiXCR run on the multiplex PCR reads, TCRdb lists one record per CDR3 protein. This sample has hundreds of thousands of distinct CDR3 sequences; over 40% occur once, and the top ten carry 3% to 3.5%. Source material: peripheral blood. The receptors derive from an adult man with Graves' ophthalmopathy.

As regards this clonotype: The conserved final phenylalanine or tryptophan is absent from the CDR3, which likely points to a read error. DNA of the CDR3: TGTGCCATCAGTGAAACTGGGCAGCCTCTATCTTCCCTCCACTAT. It codes for CAISETGQPLSSLHY. This chain joins TRBV10-3 and TRBJ1-6; D gene ambiguous. Looked up from germline, CDR1 is ENHRY and CDR2 is SYGVKD. CDR3 length: 15 residues. With 3 bases removed from V and 14 bases from J, the gap between germline ends came to 20 bases.

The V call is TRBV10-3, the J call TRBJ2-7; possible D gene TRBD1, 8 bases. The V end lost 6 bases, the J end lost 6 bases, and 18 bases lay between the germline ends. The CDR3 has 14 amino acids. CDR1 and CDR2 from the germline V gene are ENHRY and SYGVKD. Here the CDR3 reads CAIRGDRPGGEQYF. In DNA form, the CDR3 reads TGTGCCATCAGGGGGGACAGGCCGGGGGGCGAGCAGTACTTC.

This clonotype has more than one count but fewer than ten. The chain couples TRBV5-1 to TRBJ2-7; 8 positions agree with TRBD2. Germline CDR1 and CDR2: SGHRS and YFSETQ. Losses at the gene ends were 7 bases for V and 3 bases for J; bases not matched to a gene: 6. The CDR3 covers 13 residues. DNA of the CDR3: TGCGCCAGCGCGTCCCGGGGGGGCTACGAGCAGTACTTC. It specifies CASASRGGYEQYF.

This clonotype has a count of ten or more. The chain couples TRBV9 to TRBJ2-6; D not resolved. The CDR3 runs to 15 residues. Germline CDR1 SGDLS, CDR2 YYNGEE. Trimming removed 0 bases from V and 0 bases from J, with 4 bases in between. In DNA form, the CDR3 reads TGTGCCAGCAGCGTAGCAGACTCTGGGGCCAACGTCCTGACTTTC. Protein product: CASSVADSGANVLTF.

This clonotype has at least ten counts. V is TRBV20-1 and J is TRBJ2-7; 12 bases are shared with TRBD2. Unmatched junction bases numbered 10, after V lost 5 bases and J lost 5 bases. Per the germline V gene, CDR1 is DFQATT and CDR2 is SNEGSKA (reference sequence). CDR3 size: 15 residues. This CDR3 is CSAVLTSGSLHEQYF. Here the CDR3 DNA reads TGCAGTGCTGTTCTGACTAGCGGGAGTTTGCACGAGCAGTACTTC.

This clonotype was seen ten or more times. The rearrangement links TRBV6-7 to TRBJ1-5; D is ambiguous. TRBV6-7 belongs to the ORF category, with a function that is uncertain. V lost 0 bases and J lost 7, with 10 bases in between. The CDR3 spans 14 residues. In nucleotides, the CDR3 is TGTGCCAGCAGTTACTCAAAACCGGGACAGCCCCAGCATTTT. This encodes CASSYSKPGQPQHF.

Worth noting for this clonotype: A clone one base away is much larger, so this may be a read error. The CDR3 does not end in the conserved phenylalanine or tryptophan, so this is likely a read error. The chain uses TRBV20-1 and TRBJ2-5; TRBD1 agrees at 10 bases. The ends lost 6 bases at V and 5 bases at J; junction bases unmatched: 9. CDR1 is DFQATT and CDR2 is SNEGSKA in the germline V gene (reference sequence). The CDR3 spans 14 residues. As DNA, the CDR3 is TGCAGTGCCTTGGACAGGGGGAGGTGGGAGACCCAGTACTGC. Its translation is CSALDRGRWETQYC.

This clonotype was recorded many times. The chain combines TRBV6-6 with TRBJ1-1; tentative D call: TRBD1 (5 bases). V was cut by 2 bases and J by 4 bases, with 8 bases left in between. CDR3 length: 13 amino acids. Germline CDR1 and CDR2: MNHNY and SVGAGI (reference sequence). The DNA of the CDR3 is TGTGCCAGCAGTTACGTCGGGGGCACTGAAGCTTTCTTT. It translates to CASSYVGGTEAFF.

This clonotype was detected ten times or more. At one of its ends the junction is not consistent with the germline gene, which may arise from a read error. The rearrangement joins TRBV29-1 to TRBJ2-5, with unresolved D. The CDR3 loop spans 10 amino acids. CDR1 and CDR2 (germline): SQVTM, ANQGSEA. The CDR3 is CSFEEETQYF. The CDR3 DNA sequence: TGCAGCTTTGAGGAAGAGACCCAGTACTTC.

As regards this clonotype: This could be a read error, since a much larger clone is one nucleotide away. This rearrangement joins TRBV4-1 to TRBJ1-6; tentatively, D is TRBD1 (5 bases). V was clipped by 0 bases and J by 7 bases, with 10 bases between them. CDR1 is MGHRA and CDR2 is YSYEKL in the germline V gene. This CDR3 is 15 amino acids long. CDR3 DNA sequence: TGCGCCAGCAGCCAAGAGGCAGGGAGGAATTCACCCCTCCACTTT. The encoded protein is CASSQEAGRNSPLHF.

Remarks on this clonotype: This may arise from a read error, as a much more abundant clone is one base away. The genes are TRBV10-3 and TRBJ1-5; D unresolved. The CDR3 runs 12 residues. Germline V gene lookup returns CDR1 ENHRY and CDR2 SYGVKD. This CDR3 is CASRKHNQSQHF. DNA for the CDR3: TGTGCCAGCAGGAAGCACAATCAGTCCCAGCATTTT.

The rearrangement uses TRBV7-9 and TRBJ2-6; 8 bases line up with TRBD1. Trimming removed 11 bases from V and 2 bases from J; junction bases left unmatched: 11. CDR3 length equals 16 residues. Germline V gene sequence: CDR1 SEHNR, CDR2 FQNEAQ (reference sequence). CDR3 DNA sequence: TGTGCCTGGAGAAGCTTACAGGGGGCTGGGGCCAACGTCCTGACTTTC. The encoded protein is CAWRSLQGAGANVLTF.

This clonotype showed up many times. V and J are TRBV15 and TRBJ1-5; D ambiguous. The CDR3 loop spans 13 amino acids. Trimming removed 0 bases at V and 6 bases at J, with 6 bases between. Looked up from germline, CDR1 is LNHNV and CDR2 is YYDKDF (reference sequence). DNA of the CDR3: TGTGCCACCAGCAGAGATTTAACTCAGCCCCAGCATTTT. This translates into CATSRDLTQPQHF. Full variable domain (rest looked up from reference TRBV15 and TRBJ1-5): DAMVIQNPRYQVTQFGKPVTLSCSQTLNHNVMYWYQQKSSQAPKLLFHYYDKDFNNEADTPDNFQSRRPNTSFCFLDIRSPGLGDTAMYLCATSRDLTQPQHFGDGTRLSIL.

CDR3 protein: CSARNPRSNQPQHF. The CDR3 nucleotides are TGCAGTGCTAGAAACCCCCGGAGCAATCAGCCCCAGCATTTT. The V call is TRBV20-1, the J call TRBJ1-5; D gene unclear. Germline V gene data show CDR1 as DFQATT and CDR2 as SNEGSKA (reference sequence). V shed 2 bases and J shed 1 base, with 9 bases lying between them. This CDR3 has 14 amino acids.

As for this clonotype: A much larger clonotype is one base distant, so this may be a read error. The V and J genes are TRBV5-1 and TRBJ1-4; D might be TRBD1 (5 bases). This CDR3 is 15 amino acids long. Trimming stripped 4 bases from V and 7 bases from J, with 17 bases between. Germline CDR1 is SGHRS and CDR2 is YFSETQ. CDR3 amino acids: CASSLQGRGSEKLFF. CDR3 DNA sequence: TGCGCCAGCAGCCTGCAGGGTCGGGGGAGTGAAAAACTGTTTTTT. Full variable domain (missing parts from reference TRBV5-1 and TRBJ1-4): KAGVTQTPRYLIKTRGQQVTLSCSPISGHRSVSWYQQTPGQGLQFLFEYFSETQRNKGNFPGRFSGRQFSNSRSEMNVSTLELGDSALYLCASSLQGRGSEKLFFGSGTQLSVL.

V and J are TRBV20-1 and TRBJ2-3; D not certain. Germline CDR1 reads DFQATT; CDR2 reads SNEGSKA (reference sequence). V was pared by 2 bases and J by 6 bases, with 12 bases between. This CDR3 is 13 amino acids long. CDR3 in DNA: TGCAGTGCTAGAAAGGGTTCCGGGGATACGCAGTATTTT. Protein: CSARKGSGDTQYF.

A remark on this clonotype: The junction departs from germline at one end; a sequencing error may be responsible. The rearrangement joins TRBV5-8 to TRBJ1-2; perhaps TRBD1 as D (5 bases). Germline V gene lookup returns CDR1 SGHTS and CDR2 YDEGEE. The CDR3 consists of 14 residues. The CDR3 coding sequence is TGCGCCAGCAGCCAAGAGAGCCAGGGCGGGGGCTACACCTTC. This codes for CASSQESQGGGYTF. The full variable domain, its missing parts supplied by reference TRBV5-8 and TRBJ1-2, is EAGVTQSPTHLIKTRGQQATLRCSPISGHTSVYWYQQALGLGLQFLLWYDEGEERNRGNFPPRFSGRQFPNYSSELNVNALELEDSALYLCASSQESQGGGYTFGSGTRLTVV.

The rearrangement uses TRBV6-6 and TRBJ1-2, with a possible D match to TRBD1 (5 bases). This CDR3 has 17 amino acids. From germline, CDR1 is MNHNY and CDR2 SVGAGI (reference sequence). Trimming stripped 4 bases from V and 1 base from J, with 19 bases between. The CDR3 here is CASSFDVVGQLNYGYTF. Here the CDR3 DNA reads TGTGCCAGCAGTTTCGACGTGGTTGGACAACTTAACTATGGCTACACCTTC.

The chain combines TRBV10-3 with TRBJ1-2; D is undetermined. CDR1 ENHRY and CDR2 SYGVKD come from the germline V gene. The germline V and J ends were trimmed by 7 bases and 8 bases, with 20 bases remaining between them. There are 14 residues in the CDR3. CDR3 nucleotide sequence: TGTGCCATCACGGACGGTGACGGAAGAAGAGGCTACACCTTC. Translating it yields CAITDGDGRRGYTF.